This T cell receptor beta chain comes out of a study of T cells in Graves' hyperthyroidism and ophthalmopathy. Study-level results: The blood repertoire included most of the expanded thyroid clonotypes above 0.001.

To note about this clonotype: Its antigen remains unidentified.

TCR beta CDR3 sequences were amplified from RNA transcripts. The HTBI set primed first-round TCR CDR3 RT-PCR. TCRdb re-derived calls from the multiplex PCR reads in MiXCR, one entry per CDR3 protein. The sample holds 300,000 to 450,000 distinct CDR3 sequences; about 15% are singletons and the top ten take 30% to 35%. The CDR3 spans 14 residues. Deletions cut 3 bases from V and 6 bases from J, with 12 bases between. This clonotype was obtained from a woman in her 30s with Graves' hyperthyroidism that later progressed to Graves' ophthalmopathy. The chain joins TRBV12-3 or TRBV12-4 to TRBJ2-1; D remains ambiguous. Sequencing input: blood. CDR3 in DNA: TGTGCCAGCAGTTTGTTTCGGCGGACCAATGAGCAGTTCTTC. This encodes CASSLFRRTNEQFF.